This is a list of T cell receptor beta chains from one sample in a study of shared clonotypes between healthy human individuals. Using immunoSEQ multiplex PCR, the repertoire was profiled, and TCRdb retains in-frame clones only, with some absent. The top ten clones hold approximately 1.5% of a sample with some 1 million clones, roughly 75% of them seen once. Sequencing was done on a sample of memory CD4+ T cells sorted from blood. Every receptor here comes from a man between 18 and 35 years old in good health. The conserved cysteine and the conserved F or W are not part of the CDR3 here. Each record gives: clone size, CDR3 length, V gene, J gene, CDR3 protein. Size is omitted from some rows. Given values are once, few, many or a class for expanded clones.

NA	13	TRBV27	TRBJ2-3	ASSPRQRLTDTQY
NA	14	TRBV4-3	TRBJ2-1	ASSQGRGRSYNEQF
once	11	TRBV5-1	TRBJ2-7	ASSLGGTYEQY
NA	11	TRBV5-1	TRBJ1-3	ASSLGPGNTIY
once	13	TRBV5-1	TRBJ1-6	ASSLQGQDNSPLH
NA	11	TRBV9	TRBJ2-5	ASSVIPAETQY
NA	13	TRBV5-5	TRBJ1-4	ASSLEGTANEKLF
NA	12	TRBV5-1	TRBJ1-5	ASSPEGGSQPQH
once	11	TRBV29-1	TRBJ1-6	SVLSSYNSPLH
few	15	TRBV11-3	TRBJ2-7	ASSLETGPSATYEQY